This T cell receptor beta chain was sequenced in a study of a mutant IDH1 vaccine in newly diagnosed glioma. Looking at the study overall: The treated population exhibited a male proportion of about 62%, a female proportion of roughly 38%, and a mean age of about 40 years.

Points on this clone: The antigen is not known.

The time point denotes: week 5, during vaccination. Topical imiquimod was applied with each vaccine dose, which held 300 ug of mutant IDH1 20-mer peptide. CDR3 length equals 17 residues. V shed 2 bases and J shed 2 bases, with 18 bases lying between them. Germline CDR1 and CDR2: SEHNR and FQNEAQ (reference sequence). The method was immunoSEQ multiplex PCR; TCRdb's version includes in-frame clones alone and lacks a portion of them. The sample includes some 55,000 clones, 80% to 90% of them seen just once. The sample was PBMCs, taken from a glioma patient whose treatment included an IDH1 peptide vaccine. The chain couples TRBV7-9 to TRBJ1-2; possible D gene TRBD1, 6 bases. This sequence was found in a woman in her forties with glioma. CDR3 nucleotides: TGTGCCAGCAGCTTAATAGGGGAGGACAGAGCCAACTATGGCTACACCTTC. Residues: CASSLIGEDRANYGYTF.